The 9 T cell receptor beta chains in this list originate from one sample, sequenced in a study of radiotherapy plus CTLA-4 blockade in lung cancer. Assay: immunoSEQ multiplex PCR; the TCRdb copy retains only in-frame clones and omits some. The sample gives 55,000 to 65,000 clones, roughly four fifths of which show up once; approximately 2.9% is in the top ten. Sample: peripheral blood, taken from a patient treated with radiotherapy plus ipilimumab. The receptors derive from a human donor with non-small cell lung cancer who had a complete response to radiotherapy plus ipilimumab.

V and J are TRBV7-2 and TRBJ2-7, with 12 bases matching TRBD2. This CDR3 region has 15 residues. Germline V gene lookup returns CDR1 SGHTA and CDR2 FQGNSA. V lost 5 bases to trimming and J lost 4 bases; unmatched junction nucleotides: 6. CDR3 loop: CASSQTSGGTYEQYF. As DNA, the CDR3 is TGTGCCAGCAGCCAGACTAGCGGGGGCACTTACGAGCAGTACTTC.

The V gene is TRBV21-1, the J gene TRBJ2-7; the listed D gene, TRBD1, was not tested against the DNA. TRBV21-1 is marked as a pseudogene. The CDR3 has 16 residues. This chain's CDR3 is CASSNIRQGDAYEQYF. CDR3 coding DNA: TGTGCCAGCAGCAATATACGACAGGGGGACGCCTACGAGCAGTACTTC.

The CDR3: CASSVVGTGSNEQYF. CDR3 nucleotide sequence: TGTGCCAGCAGCGTAGTCGGGACAGGGAGCAACGAGCAGTACTTC. This chain links TRBV9 with TRBJ2-7; TRBD1 matches 9 bases. The CDR3 is made up of 15 amino acids. The germline V gene encodes CDR1 SGDLS and CDR2 YYNGEE. The V gene end was trimmed by 0 bases and the J gene end by 5 bases; junction bases not matched to a gene: 6.

The CDR3 DNA is TGTGCCAGCAGCGTGCAGGGTCATAATTCACCCCTCCACTTT. It specifies CASSVQGHNSPLHF. The chain uses TRBV9 and TRBJ1-6, with D possibly TRBD1 on 5 matching bases. Trimming removed 2 bases from V and 5 bases from J, with 8 bases in between. Germline V CDR1 and CDR2: SGDLS, YYNGEE. There are 14 residues in the CDR3.

This clone was observed a few times. The V and J genes are TRBV4-1 and TRBJ2-1; the match to TRBD2 covers 10 bases. Germline CDR1 and CDR2: MGHRA and YSYEKL. The CDR3 runs to 18 residues. V lost 2 bases and J lost 1; bases outside the gene matches: 8. The CDR3 spells CASSQWNLAGASYNEQFF. The CDR3 DNA reads as TGCGCCAGCAGCCAATGGAATCTAGCGGGGGCATCCTACAATGAGCAGTTCTTC.

The CDR3 sequence is CASSEGWSGFSEKLFF. CDR3 coding DNA: TGCGCCAGCAGCGAGGGATGGTCCGGGTTCAGTGAAAAACTGTTTTTT. The chain combines TRBV5-1 with TRBJ1-4; no definite D call. Looked up from germline, CDR1 is SGHRS and CDR2 is YFSETQ. The V gene lost 4 bases and the J gene lost 7 bases, with 20 bases spanning the gap. The length of the CDR3 is 16 residues.

The CDR3 DNA reads TGTGCCAGCTCACCACCGCCGCGGGATCTCGGAAACACCATATATTTT. The encoded protein is CASSPPPRDLGNTIYF. V gene TRBV18 combines with J gene TRBJ1-3; D not resolved. V was shortened by 0 bases and J by 4 bases, with 13 bases between the two germline ends. Germline V gene lookup returns CDR1 KGHSH and CDR2 LQKENI. This CDR3 has 16 amino acids.

This clone was seen once. The rearrangement joins TRBV28 to TRBJ2-7, with 7 bases identical to TRBD1. This CDR3 has 15 residues. The V gene end was trimmed by 1 base and the J gene end by 2 bases; junction bases not matched to a gene: 5. Germline V gives CDR1 MDHEN, CDR2 SYDVKM. CDR3 residues: CASSLFTGDAYEQYF. DNA for the CDR3: TGTGCCAGCAGTTTATTTACAGGGGATGCCTACGAGCAGTACTTC.

This chain uses TRBV5-1 with TRBJ2-5; perhaps TRBD1 as D (6 bases). Trimming took off 1 base at V and 2 bases at J, with 15 bases between the two ends. The germline V gene has CDR1 SGHRS and CDR2 YFSETQ. CDR3 length equals 16 residues. This chain's CDR3 is CASSLMDRPLQETQYF. CDR3 nucleotides: TGCGCCAGCAGCTTGATGGACAGACCACTACAAGAGACCCAGTACTTC.